This is a list of T cell receptor beta chains from one sample in a study of T cell responses to AZD1222 COVID-19 vaccine. Method: immunoSEQ multiplex PCR; TCRdb's copy keeps in-frame clones and lacks some. The sample has around 100,000 clones; more than 70% are singletons. Sequences were derived from peripheral blood, sampled on day 0 of AZD1222 vaccination. The receptors shown here come from an adult in good health. The CDR3 runs from the conserved cysteine through the conserved F or W. D genes are given only for firm matches. Some rows have no size entry. The others give once, few or many, or a class for an expanded clone.

v_gene	j_gene	abundance	len	d_gene	CDR3aa	CDR3nt
TRBV7-2	TRBJ1-2	.	13	TRBD1	CASSSRTGQGYTF	TGTGCCAGCAGCTCCCGGACAGGACAAGGCTACACCTTC
TRBV19	TRBJ1-1	.	16	.	CASSTRPPGLNTEAFF	TGTGCCAGTAGTACCCGCCCGCCAGGACTGAACACTGAAGCTTTCTTT
TRBV20-1	TRBJ2-7	.	11	.	CSAPGIVEQYF	TGCAGTGCCCCTGGGATTGTCGAGCAGTACTTC
TRBV19	TRBJ1-5	medium-sized	17	.	CASNGRDNRAKGKPQHF	TGTGCCAGTAACGGCCGGGACAATCGGGCGAAAGGGAAACCCCAGCATTTT
TRBV11-2	TRBJ1-5	.	15	TRBD1	CASSPGQGERQPQHF	TGTGCCAGCAGCCCTGGACAGGGCGAAAGGCAGCCCCAGCATTTT
TRBV3-1/TRBV3-2	TRBJ1-6	once	21	.	CASSPSTTGRSGVRSRPPLHF	TGTGCCAGCAGCCCTTCGACGACAGGTCGATCAGGAGTCCGTAGTAGGCCACCCCTCCACTTT
TRBV25-1	TRBJ2-3	once	12	.	CASSTGFDTQYF	TGTGCCAGCAGTACAGGGTTCGATACGCAGTATTTT
TRBV4-2	TRBJ1-3	.	15	.	CASSQDTSSGNTIYF	TGTGCCAGCAGCCAAGATACCAGCTCTGGAAACACCATATATTTT
TRBV12-5	TRBJ1-4	.	14	.	CASGDLRGNEKLFF	TGTGCTAGTGGGGATCTTCGGGGGAATGAAAAACTGTTTTTT
TRBV7-6	TRBJ2-3	.	18	TRBD2	CASSLEGLAGASTDTQYF	TGTGCCAGCAGCTTAGAGGGACTAGCGGGGGCTAGCACAGATACGCAGTATTTT
TRBV4-1	TRBJ2-7	.	11	TRBD1	CAREGAQEQYF	TGCGCCCGAGAGGGGGCCCAAGAGCAGTACTTC
TRBV7-2	TRBJ1-5	.	15	.	CASSPTSGPHQPQHF	TGTGCCAGCAGCCCCACGTCCGGGCCCCATCAGCCCCAGCATTTT
TRBV18	TRBJ1-2	.	16	TRBD1	CASSPPIGTGPYGYTF	TGTGCCAGCTCACCACCGATTGGGACAGGCCCCTATGGCTACACCTTC
TRBV15	TRBJ1-6	.	13	.	CATRPSRNSPLHF	TGTGCCACCAGGCCCTCAAGGAATTCACCCCTCCACTTT
TRBV7-2	TRBJ2-7	.	13	.	CASSLDLSYEQYF	TGTGCCAGCAGCTTAGACCTATCCTACGAGCAGTACTTC
TRBV10-3	TRBJ1-6	.	16	.	CAISGERGRDNSPLHF	TGTGCCATCAGTGGGGAAAGGGGGAGAGATAATTCACCCCTCCACTTT
TRBV19	TRBJ1-1	.	10	.	CATGWTEAFF	TGTGCCACAGGGTGGACTGAAGCTTTCTTT
TRBV2	TRBJ2-1	.	13	TRBD2	CAEGLAERNEQFF	TGTGCCGAGGGACTAGCGGAGAGAAATGAGCAGTTCTTC
TRBV6-2/TRBV6-3	TRBJ1-5	.	16	TRBD1	CASSNPWTGGGQPQHF	TGTGCCAGCAGTAACCCTTGGACAGGGGGTGGACAGCCCCAGCATTTT
TRBV7-2	TRBJ2-7	.	12	.	CASSLVGYEQYF	TGTGCCAGCAGCTTAGTGGGGTACGAGCAGTACTTC
TRBV24-1	TRBJ2-1	once	17	TRBD1	CATSDPPGTGSYNEQFF	TGTGCCACCAGTGACCCCCCCGGGACAGGGAGCTACAATGAGCAGTTCTTC
TRBV19	TRBJ1-4	.	13	.	CASSIERGEKLFF	TGTGCCAGTAGTATTGAGAGGGGTGAAAAACTGTTTTTT
TRBV21-1	TRBJ2-2	.	16	.	CASSNEGQGGTGELFF	TGTGCCAGCAGCAACGAGGGGCAGGGGGGCACCGGGGAGCTGTTTTTT
TRBV5-1	TRBJ1-1	.	16	TRBD1	CASSLNPQGEGTEAFF	TGCGCCAGCAGCCTCAATCCTCAGGGGGAGGGGACTGAAGCTTTCTTT
TRBV27	TRBJ2-1	.	14	TRBD1	CASRYLDRGRKQFF	TGTGCCAGCAGGTATCTGGACAGGGGGCGAAAGCAGTTCTTC
TRBV19	TRBJ1-5	.	15	TRBD1	CASSPIGQGNQPQHF	TGTGCCAGTAGTCCGATCGGACAGGGCAATCAGCCCCAGCATTTT
TRBV7-3	TRBJ2-2	.	14	TRBD1	CASSLGQGIGELFF	TGTGCCAGCAGCTTGGGACAGGGGATCGGGGAGCTGTTTTTT
TRBV6-5	TRBJ1-2	.	12	TRBD1	CASRDRGPGYTF	TGTGCCAGCAGAGACAGGGGGCCCGGCTACACCTTC
TRBV7-2	TRBJ2-5	.	16	.	CASSFNRGAYQETQYF	TGTGCCAGCAGCTTCAATCGGGGGGCGTACCAAGAGACCCAGTACTTC
TRBV7-8	TRBJ1-1	.	14	.	CASSLASSRQGLFF	TGTGCCAGCAGCTTAGCGAGTAGTAGGCAGGGTCTATTCTTT
TRBV7-3	TRBJ2-4	once	16	TRBD2	CASSSRTSGIRNIQYF	TGTGCCAGCAGCTCCCGGACTAGCGGGATTCGAAACATTCAGTACTTC
TRBV12-3/TRBV12-4	TRBJ2-7	.	12	.	CASSSGRDEQYF	TGTGCCAGCAGTTCCGGCAGGGACGAGCAGTACTTC
TRBV6-4	TRBJ1-2	once	11	.	CASSDNYGYTF	TGTGCCAGCAGTGACAACTATGGCTACACCTTC
TRBV6-5	TRBJ1-1	.	11	TRBD1	CASRWDSEAFF	TGTGCCAGCAGGTGGGACAGTGAAGCTTTCTTT
TRBV2	TRBJ2-5	.	13	.	CASSPSAEETQYF	TGTGCCAGCAGTCCCTCTGCGGAAGAGACCCAGTACTTC
TRBV10-2	TRBJ2-1	.	14	TRBD1	CASRAGQGAYEQFF	TGCGCCAGCAGAGCCGGACAGGGGGCCTATGAGCAGTTCTTC
TRBV14	TRBJ2-7	.	15	.	CASSQGGRGTYEQYF	TGTGCCAGCAGCCAAGGGGGCAGGGGCACCTACGAGCAGTACTTC
TRBV6-2/TRBV6-3	TRBJ2-5	.	14	TRBD1	CASSTGQGRETQYF	TGTGCCAGCAGTACCGGACAGGGCAGGGAGACCCAGTACTTC
TRBV28	TRBJ1-1	.	14	.	CASSAPGHFTEAFF	TGTGCCAGCAGTGCCCCGGGACACTTCACTGAAGCTTTCTTT
TRBV4-3	TRBJ2-1	once	15	.	CASSQEGTMYNEQFF	TGCGCCAGCAGCCAAGAAGGGACGATGTACAATGAGCAGTTCTTC
TRBV7-6	TRBJ1-2	.	14	.	CASSSRGGGYGYTF	TGTGCCAGCAGCTCACGGGGGGGTGGCTATGGCTACACCTTC
TRBV12-3/TRBV12-4	TRBJ2-7	.	13	.	CASTSRGSYEQYF	TGTGCCAGCACTAGCCGTGGCAGCTACGAGCAGTACTTC
TRBV10-3	TRBJ2-7	few	14	.	CAISEDAGTYEQYF	TGTGCCATCAGTGAGGACGCTGGGACCTACGAGCAGTACTTC
TRBV5-4	TRBJ1-4	.	14	.	CASSLDGTNEKLFF	TGTGCCAGCAGCTTGGACGGAACTAATGAAAAACTGTTTTTT
TRBV5-5	TRBJ1-2	.	13	.	CASSLGGSDGYTF	TGTGCCAGCAGCTTGGGAGGGTCAGATGGCTACACCTTC